What follows is one T cell receptor beta chain and its context. This entry comes from a study of T cell changes during pregnancy in multiple sclerosis. The table came from immunoSEQ multiplex PCR; TCRdb's copy has only in-frame clones and leaves some out. The sample has around 95,000 clones, about 94% seen once; the top ten hold more than 1.5%. V gave up 2 bases and J gave up 5 bases; unmatched junction bases: 8. The CDR3 is 15 amino acids. CDR1 is KGHSH, CDR2 LQKENI, per germline. The chain is built from TRBV18 and TRBJ1-2, with 7 positions matching TRBD1. The receptor was derived from a female donor in good health, enrolled as a control in a pregnancy study. The material was peripheral blood, obtained after pregnancy. CDR3 sequence (DNA): TGTGCCAGCTCACCAGACAGGGTCATAGGTTATGGCTACACCTTC. As protein: CASSPDRVIGYGYTF.